These T cell receptor beta chains were read from a single sample in a study of beta chain features in type 1 diabetes. The table came from immunoSEQ multiplex PCR; TCRdb's copy has only in-frame clones and leaves some out. The table shows around 290,000 clones, with 8% occurring only once. The source material was central memory CD4+ T cells from blood. The receptors originated from a woman aged 18-30 years in good health. Both conserved end residues are part of each CDR3.

V gene	J gene	CDR3 protein
TRBV7-2	TRBJ2-2	CASSSETGINTGELFF
TRBV7-3	TRBJ1-1	CASSLSGRGREAFF
TRBV27	TRBJ2-1	CASSIRQGIYNEQFF
TRBV11-2	TRBJ2-4	CASSIGDVQYF
TRBV6-6	TRBJ1-2	CASRGSVGYTF
TRBV7-9	TRBJ1-6	CASTEDRTPTPLHF
TRBV5-8	TRBJ2-3	CASSTGQGPSTDTQYF
TRBV29-1	TRBJ2-5	CSVVGTQETQYF
TRBV18	TRBJ2-1	CASGSLVYNEQFF
TRBV27	TRBJ1-1	CASSASGGVGTEAFF
TRBV9	TRBJ2-1	CASSAWTSGGSNEQFF
TRBV10-3	TRBJ2-3	CAMAGQVADTQYF
TRBV9	TRBJ1-1	CASSVGPGYDMNTEAFF
TRBV29-1	TRBJ1-1	CSGDRANTEAFF
TRBV4-2	TRBJ2-3	CASSQTQAEDTQYF
TRBV30	TRBJ2-7	CAWSLNSAYEQYF
TRBV11-2	TRBJ2-1	CASSAVLAAVYNEQFF
TRBV9	TRBJ1-1	CASSGQGALNTEAFF
TRBV6-5	TRBJ1-1	CASSYTWGANTEAFF
TRBV2	TRBJ1-2	CASNTDRGGYTF
TRBV13	TRBJ2-3	CASVLPARGLTDTQYF
TRBV25-1	TRBJ2-1	CASSLQAASPEQFF
TRBV10-3	TRBJ1-1	CATNPGQATEAFF
TRBV6-1	TRBJ2-1	CASSGKASGGNNEQFF
TRBV29-1	TRBJ2-5	CSVDPGASETQYF
TRBV11-1	TRBJ2-1	CASSLGYEQFF
TRBV5-4	TRBJ2-2	CASSQPSGRMNTGELFF
TRBV18	TRBJ2-7	CASSPRAEGATYEQYF
TRBV7-2	TRBJ1-4	CASSKATNEKLFF
TRBV7-9	TRBJ2-5	CAGPGTYWAETQYF
TRBV7-9	TRBJ2-1	CAIPRTSSYNEQFF
TRBV5-4	TRBJ2-3	CASSLRLGLGDTQYF
TRBV2	TRBJ2-3	CASSELSSGTIVTQYF
TRBV7-8	TRBJ1-2	CASSSTVPYGYTF
TRBV30	TRBJ1-5	CAWTGQGHQQPQHF
TRBV10-3	TRBJ1-2	CAISESKGADYGYTF
TRBV6-5	TRBJ2-4	CARGSLAKNIQYF
TRBV28	TRBJ2-2	CASSFGLTTGELFF
TRBV29-1	TRBJ2-5	CSAIPGTSERAQYF
TRBV16	TRBJ2-5	CASSQSYSNQETQYF
TRBV5-4	TRBJ1-4	CASSPQLGANEKLFF